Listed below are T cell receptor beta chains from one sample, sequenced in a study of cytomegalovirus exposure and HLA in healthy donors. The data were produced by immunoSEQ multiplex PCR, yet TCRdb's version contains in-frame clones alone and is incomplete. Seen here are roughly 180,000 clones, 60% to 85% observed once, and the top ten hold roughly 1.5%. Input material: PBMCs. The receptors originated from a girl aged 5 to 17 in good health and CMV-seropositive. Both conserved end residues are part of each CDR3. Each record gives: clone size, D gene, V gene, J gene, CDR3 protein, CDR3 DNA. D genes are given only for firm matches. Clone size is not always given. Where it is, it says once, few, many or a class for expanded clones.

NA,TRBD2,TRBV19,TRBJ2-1,CASIRTSGANNEQFF,TGTGCCAGTATCCGGACTAGCGGGGCGAACAATGAGCAGTTCTTC
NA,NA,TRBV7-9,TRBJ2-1,CASSRQLNEQFF,TGTGCCAGCAGCCGACAGCTCAATGAGCAGTTCTTC
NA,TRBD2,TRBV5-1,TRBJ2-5,CASSEGREMETQYF,TGCGCCAGCAGCGAGGGGAGGGAAATGGAGACCCAGTACTTC
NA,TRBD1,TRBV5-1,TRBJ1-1,CASSLLQGALSTEAFF,TGCGCCAGCAGCTTGTTACAGGGGGCCCTCAGCACTGAAGCTTTCTTT
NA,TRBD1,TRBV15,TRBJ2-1,CATSRGQGVYNEQFF,TGTGCCACCAGCAGGGGACAGGGGGTTTACAATGAGCAGTTCTTC
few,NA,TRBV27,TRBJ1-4,CASSLRGSPNEKLFF,TGTGCCAGCAGTTTACGGGGGAGCCCTAATGAAAAACTGTTTTTT
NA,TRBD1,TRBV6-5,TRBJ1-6,CASSRDRLGSPLHF,TGTGCCAGCAGCCGGGACAGGTTGGGATCACCCCTCCACTTT
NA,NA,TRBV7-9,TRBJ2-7,CASSAPEGQYF,TGTGCCAGCAGCGCCCCGGAGGGGCAGTACTTC
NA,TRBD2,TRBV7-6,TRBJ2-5,CASSFGLAGGPGKETQYF,TGTGCCAGCAGCTTCGGACTAGCGGGGGGGCCTGGAAAAGAGACCCAGTACTTC
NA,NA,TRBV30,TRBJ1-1,CAWRQEGLGNTEAFF,TGTGCCTGGAGGCAGGAGGGTCTTGGGAACACTGAAGCTTTCTTT
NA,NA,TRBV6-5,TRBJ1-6,CASSYLGGSPLHF,TGTGCCAGCAGTTACTTAGGGGGATCACCCCTCCACTTT
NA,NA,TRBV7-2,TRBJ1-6,CASSFVGGNSPLHF,TGTGCCAGCAGCTTCGTCGGGGGTAATTCACCCCTCCACTTT
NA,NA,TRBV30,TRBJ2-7,CAWSGRQGSFYEQYF,TGTGCCTGGAGCGGGAGGCAGGGGAGCTTCTACGAGCAGTACTTC
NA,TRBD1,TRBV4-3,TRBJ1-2,CASSPDRDYGYTF,TGCGCCAGCAGCCCGGACAGGGATTATGGCTACACCTTC
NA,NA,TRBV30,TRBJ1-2,CAWRGPGNYGYTF,TGTGCCTGGAGAGGGCCAGGGAACTATGGCTACACCTTC
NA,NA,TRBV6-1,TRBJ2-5,CASSETRGTQYF,TGTGCCAGCAGTGAAACCCGGGGGACCCAGTACTTC
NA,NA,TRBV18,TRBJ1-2,CASSPADSNYGYTF,TGTGCCAGCTCACCAGCGGACAGTAACTATGGCTACACCTTC
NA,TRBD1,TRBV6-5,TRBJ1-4,CASSSDRVIGKLFF,TGTGCCAGCAGTTCCGACAGGGTGATAGGAAAACTGTTTTTT
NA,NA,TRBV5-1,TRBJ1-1,CASSLAAGGNTEAFF,TGCGCCAGCAGCTTGGCAGCCGGGGGTAACACTGAAGCTTTCTTT
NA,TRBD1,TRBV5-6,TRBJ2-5,CTSSRGQGQETQYF,TGTACCAGCAGCCGAGGACAGGGCCAAGAGACCCAGTACTTC
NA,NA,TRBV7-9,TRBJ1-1,CASSFSGDTEAFF,TGTGCCAGCAGCTTCTCAGGGGACACTGAAGCTTTCTTT
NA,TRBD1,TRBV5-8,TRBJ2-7,CASSTGQGLYEQYF,TGTGCCAGCAGCACAGGACAGGGTCTCTACGAGCAGTACTTC
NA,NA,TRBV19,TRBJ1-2,CASSSPGNGYTF,TGTGCCAGTAGTTCTCCGGGAAATGGCTACACCTTC
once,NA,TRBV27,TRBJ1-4,CASRGAGATNEKLFF,TGTGCCAGCAGGGGGGCAGGGGCAACTAATGAAAAACTGTTTTTT
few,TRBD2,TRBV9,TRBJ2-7,CASSVDGGGANFYEQYF,TGTGCCAGCAGCGTAGACGGCGGGGGGGCCAATTTCTACGAGCAGTACTTC
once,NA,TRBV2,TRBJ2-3,CASSDRGDTQYF,TGTGCCAGCAGTGATCGGGGAGATACGCAGTATTTT
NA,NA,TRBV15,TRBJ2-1,CATSREGSIHEQFF,TGTGCCACCAGCAGAGAGGGCAGCATCCACGAGCAGTTCTTC
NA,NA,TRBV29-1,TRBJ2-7,CSVRYGQVGTYEQYF,TGCAGCGTAAGATATGGACAGGTTGGGACTTACGAGCAGTACTTC
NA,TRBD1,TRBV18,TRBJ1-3,CATDRGDGNTIYF,TGTGCCACCGACAGGGGAGACGGAAACACCATATATTTT
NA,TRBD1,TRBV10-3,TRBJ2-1,CAIKGTAASSYNEQFF,TGTGCCATCAAGGGGACAGCTGCCAGCTCCTACAATGAGCAGTTCTTC
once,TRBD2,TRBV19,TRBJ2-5,CASSTQGLAGHQETQYF,TGTGCCAGTAGTACCCAGGGACTAGCGGGGCATCAAGAGACCCAGTACTTC
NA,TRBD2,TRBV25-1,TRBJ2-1,CASSERGGEFF,TGTGCCAGCAGTGAGCGGGGGGGTGAGTTCTTC
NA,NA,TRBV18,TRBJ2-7,CASSPRQIKSYEQYF,TGTGCCAGCTCACCGAGACAGATCAAATCCTACGAGCAGTACTTC
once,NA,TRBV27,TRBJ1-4,CASSSAGARLEKLFF,TGTGCCAGCAGTTCCGCAGGGGCGCGGCTTGAAAAACTGTTTTTT
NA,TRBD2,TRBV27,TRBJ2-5,CASSLYSGGWETQYF,TGTGCCAGCAGTTTATATAGCGGGGGTTGGGAGACCCAGTACTTC
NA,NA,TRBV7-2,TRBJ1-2,CASSLLTVITGRGGYTF,TGTGCCAGCAGCTTATTGACGGTTATTACGGGGCGGGGTGGCTACACCTTC
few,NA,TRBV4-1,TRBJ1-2,CASSQDNLYGYTF,TGCGCCAGCAGCCAAGATAACCTATATGGCTACACCTTC
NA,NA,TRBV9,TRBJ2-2,CASSSFSGSGELFF,TGTGCCAGCAGCTCCTTTTCAGGCTCCGGGGAGCTGTTTTTT
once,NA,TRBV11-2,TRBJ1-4,CASVRKNEKLFF,TGTGCCAGCGTCAGGAAGAATGAAAAACTGTTTTTT
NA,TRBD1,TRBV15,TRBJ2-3,CATSRDPGQGTDTQYF,TGTGCCACCAGCAGAGATCCGGGACAGGGGACAGATACGCAGTATTTT
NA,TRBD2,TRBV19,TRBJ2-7,CASSIASGGPRSYEQYF,TGTGCCAGTAGTATAGCGAGCGGGGGGCCACGCTCCTACGAGCAGTACTTC
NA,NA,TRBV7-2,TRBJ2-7,CASSLEAGPGRSQYF,TGTGCCAGCAGCTTAGAAGCAGGGCCAGGGAGGTCGCAGTACTTC
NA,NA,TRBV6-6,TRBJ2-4,CASSSTGVAKNIQYF,TGTGCCAGCAGTTCGACAGGTGTAGCCAAAAACATTCAGTACTTC
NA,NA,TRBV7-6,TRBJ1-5,CASSLEVAGWGNQPQHF,TGTGCCAGCAGCTTAGAGGTGGCAGGGTGGGGCAATCAGCCCCAGCATTTT
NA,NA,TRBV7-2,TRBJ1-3,CASSTRPATGISGNTIYF,TGTGCCAGCAGCACACGACCGGCTACAGGGATCTCAGGAAACACCATATATTTT
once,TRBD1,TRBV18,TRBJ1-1,CASSSGTGMNTEAFF,TGTGCCAGCTCATCTGGGACAGGAATGAACACTGAAGCTTTCTTT
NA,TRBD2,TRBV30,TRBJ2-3,CAWSPHTGTSGGTDTQYF,TGTGCCTGGAGTCCTCATACGGGGACTAGCGGGGGCACAGATACGCAGTATTTT
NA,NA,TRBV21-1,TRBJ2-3,CASSKAPRGGEGPQYF,TGTGCCAGCAGCAAAGCACCTCGCGGGGGGGAAGGTCCGCAGTATTTT
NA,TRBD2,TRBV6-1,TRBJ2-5,CASTEGRARETQYF,TGTGCCAGCACCGAGGGGAGGGCCCGGGAGACCCAGTACTTC
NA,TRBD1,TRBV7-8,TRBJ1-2,CASSDRGRTYGYTF,TGTGCCAGCAGCGACAGGGGGCGCACCTATGGCTACACCTTC
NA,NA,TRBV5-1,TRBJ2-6,CASSLGGAGANVLTF,TGCGCCAGCAGCTTGGGCGGCGCCGGGGCCAACGTCCTGACTTTC
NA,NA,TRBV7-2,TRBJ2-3,CASSLGAEYTQYF,TGTGCCAGCAGCTTAGGAGCGGAGTATACGCAGTATTTT
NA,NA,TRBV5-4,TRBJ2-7,CASSLDQYEQYF,TGTGCCAGCAGCTTGGACCAGTACGAGCAGTACTTC
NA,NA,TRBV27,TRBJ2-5,CASSHRAAWETQYF,TGTGCCAGCAGTCATAGAGCAGCGTGGGAGACCCAGTACTTC
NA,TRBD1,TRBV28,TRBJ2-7,CASSPGQGEYEQYF,TGTGCCAGCAGTCCCGGACAGGGGGAATACGAGCAGTACTTC
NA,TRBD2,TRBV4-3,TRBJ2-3,CASSQDLAGAPTDTQYF,TGCGCCAGCAGCCAAGATTTAGCGGGGGCTCCCACAGATACGCAGTATTTT
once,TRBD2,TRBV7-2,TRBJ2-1,CASSLISGTINEQFF,TGTGCCAGCAGCTTGATCTCCGGGACTATCAATGAGCAGTTCTTC